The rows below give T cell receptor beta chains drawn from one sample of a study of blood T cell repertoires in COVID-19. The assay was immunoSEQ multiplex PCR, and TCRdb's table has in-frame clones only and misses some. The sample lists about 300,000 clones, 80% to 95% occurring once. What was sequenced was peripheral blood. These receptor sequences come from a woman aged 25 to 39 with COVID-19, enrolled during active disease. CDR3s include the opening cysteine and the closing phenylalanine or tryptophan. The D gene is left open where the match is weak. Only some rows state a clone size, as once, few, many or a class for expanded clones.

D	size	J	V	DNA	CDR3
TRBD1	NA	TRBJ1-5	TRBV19	TGTGCCAGTAGTATGACAGGGGATCAGCCCCAGCATTTT	CASSMTGDQPQHF
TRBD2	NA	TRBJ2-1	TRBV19	TGTGCCAGTAGATCGCGGGAGGGAAATGAGCAGTTCTTC	CASRSREGNEQFF
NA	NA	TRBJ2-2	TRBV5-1	TGCGCCAGCAGCTTGTACAGGGTCGACACCGGGGAGCTGTTTTTT	CASSLYRVDTGELFF
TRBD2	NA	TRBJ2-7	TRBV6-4	TGTGCCAGCAGTGTTCTCTTAAAGGTAGCGGGAGCCTCCTACGAGCAGTACTTC	CASSVLLKVAGASYEQYF
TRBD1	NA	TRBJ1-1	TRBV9	TGTGCCAGCACCAGGGGGCGCGTGGGCACTGAAGCTTTCTTT	CASTRGRVGTEAFF
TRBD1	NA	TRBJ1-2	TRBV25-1	TGTGCCAGCAGTCTCGGACAGGACTATGGCTACACCTTC	CASSLGQDYGYTF
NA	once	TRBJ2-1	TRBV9	TGTGCCAGCAGCTCATCGCCCCGGAGAGATGAGCAGTTCTTC	CASSSSPRRDEQFF
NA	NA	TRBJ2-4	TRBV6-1	TGTGCCAGCAGTGAGAGGGCTCTGGGCTACATTCAGTACTTC	CASSERALGYIQYF
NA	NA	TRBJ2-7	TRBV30	TGTGCCTGGAGTCGGGGGTTGTCCTACGAGCAGTACTTC	CAWSRGLSYEQYF
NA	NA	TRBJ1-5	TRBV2	TGTGCCAGCAGTGTGGAGAGGCGGCCCCAGCATTTT	CASSVERRPQHF
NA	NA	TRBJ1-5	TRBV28	TGTGCCAGCAGTTTATACAGGGCCGATCAGCCCCAGCATTTT	CASSLYRADQPQHF
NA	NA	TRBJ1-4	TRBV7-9	TGTGCCAGCAGCTTATTAGGAGGGCTAGGGGATGAAAAACTGTTTTTT	CASSLLGGLGDEKLFF
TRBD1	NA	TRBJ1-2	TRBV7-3	TGTGCCAGCAGCTTAAAGCCCCCGGGACAGAGTAACTATGGCTACACCTTC	CASSLKPPGQSNYGYTF
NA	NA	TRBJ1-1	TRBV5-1	TGCGCCAGCAGCTTGACAGGGATCGGCACTGAAGCTTTCTTT	CASSLTGIGTEAFF
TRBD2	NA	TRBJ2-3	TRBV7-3	TGTGCCAGCAGCCAGACCGGGACTCCGGGGGGTACGCAGTATTTT	CASSQTGTPGGTQYF
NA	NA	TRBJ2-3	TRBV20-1	TGCAGTGGGGCTAGCAGTGATACGCAGTATTTT	CSGASSDTQYF
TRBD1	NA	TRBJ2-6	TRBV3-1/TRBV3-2	TGTGCCAGCAGCCCCCCAGGGGGCCATGGGGCCAACGTCCTGACTTTC	CASSPPGGHGANVLTF
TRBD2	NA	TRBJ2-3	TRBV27	TGTGCCAGCAGTTTATTGGGGACTGGGCTAGCGGGATATGATACGCAGTATTTT	CASSLLGTGLAGYDTQYF
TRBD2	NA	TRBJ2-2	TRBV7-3	TGTGCCAGCAGCAAGGCAGGCAGCGGGAGGTCCGGGGAGCTGTTTTTT	CASSKAGSGRSGELFF
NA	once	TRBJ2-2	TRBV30	TGTGCCTGGAGCCTCCCCTACACCGGGGAGCTGTTTTTT	CAWSLPYTGELFF
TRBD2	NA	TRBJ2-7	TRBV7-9	TGTGCCAGCAGCCCTAAACTAGCGGGAGACCCCGAGCAGTACTTC	CASSPKLAGDPEQYF
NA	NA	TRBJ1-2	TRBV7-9	TGTGCCAGCAGCTTGACAGATGGCTACACCTTC	CASSLTDGYTF
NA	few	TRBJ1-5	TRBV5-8	TGTGCCAGCAGCATAAGAGGACAGCCCCAGCATTTT	CASSIRGQPQHF
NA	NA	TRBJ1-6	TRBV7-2	TGTGCCAGCAGCCGGAGCGGATTTAATTCACCCCTCCACTTT	CASSRSGFNSPLHF
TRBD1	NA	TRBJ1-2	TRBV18	TGTGCCAGCTCACCGGTGGGACAGGGGGCAAACTATGGCTACACCTTC	CASSPVGQGANYGYTF
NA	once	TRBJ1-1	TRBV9	TGTGCCAGCAGCGCCGGGGGAGGAACTGAAGCTTTCTTT	CASSAGGGTEAFF
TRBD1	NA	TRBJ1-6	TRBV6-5	TGTGCCAGCAGGGCCGGGACAGGAGGATCACCCCTCCACTTT	CASRAGTGGSPLHF
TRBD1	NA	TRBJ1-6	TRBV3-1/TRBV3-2	TGTGCCAGCAGCCAAGCCGGGACAGAGCATTCACCCCTCCACTTT	CASSQAGTEHSPLHF
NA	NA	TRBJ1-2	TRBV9	TGTGCCAGCAGCGTTTATGGCACAGCCAGGAGGAACAATGGCTACACCTTC	CASSVYGTARRNNGYTF
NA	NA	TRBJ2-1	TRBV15	TGTGCCACCAGCAGAGATCTGGAGGAGAGCTCCTACAATGAGCAGTTCTTC	CATSRDLEESSYNEQFF
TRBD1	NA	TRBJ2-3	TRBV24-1	TGTGCCACCAGTGCCCGGGACAGATCCCTACATACGCAGTATTTT	CATSARDRSLHTQYF
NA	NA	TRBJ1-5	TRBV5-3	TGTGCCAGACGCGGGGACTTGAGCAATCAGCCCCAGCATTTT	CARRGDLSNQPQHF
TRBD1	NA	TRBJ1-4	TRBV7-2	TGTGCCAGCAGCTTGCACCGGGACAGGGCACTGAAACTGTTTTTT	CASSLHRDRALKLFF
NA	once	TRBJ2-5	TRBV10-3	TGTGCCATCAGTCCAGGGCCCATAAAAGAGACCCAGTACTTC	CAISPGPIKETQYF
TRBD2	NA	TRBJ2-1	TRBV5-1	TGCGCCAGCAGCTCCACTAGCGGGTACAATGAGCAGTTCTTC	CASSSTSGYNEQFF
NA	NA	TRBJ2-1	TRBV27	TGTGCCAGCAGTTTATCGTTTACGGGAATCTACAATGAGCAGTTCTTC	CASSLSFTGIYNEQFF
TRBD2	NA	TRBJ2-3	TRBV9	TGTGCCAGCAGCGGGGCGTGGGCGGGAGTAACAGATACGCAGTATTTT	CASSGAWAGVTDTQYF
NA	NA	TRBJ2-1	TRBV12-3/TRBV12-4	TGTGCCAGTGGGGGGAGCGTCGTTGGAGAGCAGTTCTTC	CASGGSVVGEQFF
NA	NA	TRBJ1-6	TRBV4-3	TGCGCCAGCAGCCAAGATCGTGGCAGTGTTTCACCCCTCCACTTT	CASSQDRGSVSPLHF
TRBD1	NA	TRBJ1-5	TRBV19	TGTGCCAGTAGCTTAAACAGGGGCCATCAGCCCCAGCATTTT	CASSLNRGHQPQHF
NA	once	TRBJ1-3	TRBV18	TGTGCCAGCTCACCAACATCCAGCTCTGGAAACACCATATATTTT	CASSPTSSSGNTIYF
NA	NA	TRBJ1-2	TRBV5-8	TGTGCCAGCAGCTTCCTAAGGGGTGTGAACTATGGCTACACCTTC	CASSFLRGVNYGYTF
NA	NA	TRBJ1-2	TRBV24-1	TGTGCCACCAGTGATCAGGGATGGGATGGCTACACCTTC	CATSDQGWDGYTF
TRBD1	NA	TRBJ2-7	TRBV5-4	TGTGCCAGCAGCTTGGCCCAAGGGGCAGGGGGCCACGAGCAGTACTTC	CASSLAQGAGGHEQYF
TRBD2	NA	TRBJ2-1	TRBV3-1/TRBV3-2	TGTGCCAGCAGCCAAGATCGAGGACTAGCTGAGACTGAGCAGTTCTTC	CASSQDRGLAETEQFF
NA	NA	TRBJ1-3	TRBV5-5	TGTGCCAGCAGCTTAGACAGTTACTCTGGAAACACCATATATTTT	CASSLDSYSGNTIYF
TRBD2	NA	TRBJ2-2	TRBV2	TGTGCCAGCAGTGCGTGGACTAGCCAAACCGGGGAGCTGTTTTTT	CASSAWTSQTGELFF
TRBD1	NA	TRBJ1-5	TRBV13	TGTGCCAGCAGAAAAACAGGGGGCAATCAGCCCCAGCATTTT	CASRKTGGNQPQHF
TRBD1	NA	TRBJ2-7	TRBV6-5	TGTGCCAGCAGGACGACAGGGTCTTCCTACGAGCAGTACTTC	CASRTTGSSYEQYF